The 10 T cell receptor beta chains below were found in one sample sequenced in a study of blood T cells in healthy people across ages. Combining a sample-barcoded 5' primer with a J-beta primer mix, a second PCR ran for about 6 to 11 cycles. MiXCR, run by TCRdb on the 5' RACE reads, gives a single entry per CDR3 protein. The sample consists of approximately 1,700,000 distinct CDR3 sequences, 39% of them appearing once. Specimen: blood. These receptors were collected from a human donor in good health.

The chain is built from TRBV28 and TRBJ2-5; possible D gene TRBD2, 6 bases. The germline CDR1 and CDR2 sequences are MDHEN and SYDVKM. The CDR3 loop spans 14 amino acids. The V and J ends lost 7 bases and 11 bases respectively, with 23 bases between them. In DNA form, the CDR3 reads TGTGCCAGCACCAACTGGGAGGTGGCCAATGAGCAGTACTTC. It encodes CASTNWEVANEQYF. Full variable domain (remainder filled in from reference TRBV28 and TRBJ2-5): DVKVTQSSRYLVKRTGEKVFLECVQDMDHENMFWYRQDPGLGLRLIYFSYDVKMKEKGDIPEGYSVSREKKERFSLILESASTNQTSMYLCASTNWEVANEQYFGPGTRLLVL.

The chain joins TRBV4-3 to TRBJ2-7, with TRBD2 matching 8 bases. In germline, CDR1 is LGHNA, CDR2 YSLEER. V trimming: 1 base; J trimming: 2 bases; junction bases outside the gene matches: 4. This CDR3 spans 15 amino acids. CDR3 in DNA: TGCGCCAGCAGCCAAGGGACTAGCCTTACCTACGAGCAGTACTTC. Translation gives CASSQGTSLTYEQYF.

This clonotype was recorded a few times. The CDR3 here is CASSFYRPSYEQYF. As DNA, the CDR3 is TGTGCCAGCAGTTTCTACAGGCCCTCCTACGAGCAGTACTTC. The chain combines TRBV12-3 or TRBV12-4 with TRBJ2-7, with D possibly TRBD1 on 5 matching bases. The germline V and J ends were trimmed by 3 bases and 0 bases, with 9 bases remaining between them. The CDR3 length is 14 residues.

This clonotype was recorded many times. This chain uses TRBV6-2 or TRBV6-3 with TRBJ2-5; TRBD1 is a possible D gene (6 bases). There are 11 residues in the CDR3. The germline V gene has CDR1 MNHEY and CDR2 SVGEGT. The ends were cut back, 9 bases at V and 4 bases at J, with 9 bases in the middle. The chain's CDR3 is CASLQGETQYF. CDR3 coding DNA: TGTGCCAGTCTACAGGGAGAGACCCAGTACTTC.

CDR3 nucleotides: TGTGCCAGTTCCGGGGAGCGGAATGAGCAGTTCTTC. Translated, it gives CASSGERNEQFF. The rearrangement links TRBV3-1 to TRBJ2-1; D is perhaps TRBD2 (5 bases). The germline V and J ends were trimmed by 9 bases and 7 bases, with 13 bases remaining between them. There are 12 residues in the CDR3. Per germline, CDR1 LGHDT and CDR2 YNNKEL (reference sequence).

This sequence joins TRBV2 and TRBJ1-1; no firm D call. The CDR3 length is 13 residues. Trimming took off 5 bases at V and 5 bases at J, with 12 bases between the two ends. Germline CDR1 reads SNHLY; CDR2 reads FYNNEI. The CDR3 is CASSKEGGTEAFF. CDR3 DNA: TGTGCCAGCAGTAAAGAAGGTGGGACTGAAGCTTTCTTT.

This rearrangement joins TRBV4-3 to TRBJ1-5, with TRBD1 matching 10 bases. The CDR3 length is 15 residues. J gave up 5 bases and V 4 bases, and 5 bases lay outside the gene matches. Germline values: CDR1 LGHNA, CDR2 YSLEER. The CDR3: CASSLMDRGDQPQHF. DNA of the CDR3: TGCGCCAGCAGCCTCATGGACAGGGGGGATCAGCCCCAGCATTTT.

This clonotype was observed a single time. The CDR3, as DNA: TGCTCCCCAAGGGGTGCTAGCGGTAGGACAGATACGCAGTATTTT. Its protein is CSPRGASGRTDTQYF. The rearrangement links TRBV20-1 to TRBJ2-3, with 7 bases matching TRBD2. This CDR3 has 15 residues. The V gene's germline CDR1 is DFQATT and CDR2 SNEGSKA (reference sequence).

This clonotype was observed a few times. CDR3: CASSQDQGRLYGYTF. The CDR3 bases are TGCGCCAGCAGCCAAGATCAAGGCAGACTCTATGGCTACACCTTC. This chain uses TRBV4-1 with TRBJ1-2; D remains unclear. The ends were cut back, 0 bases at V and 4 bases at J, with 12 bases in the middle. Looked up from germline, CDR1 is MGHRA and CDR2 is YSYEKL. This CDR3 contains 15 residues.

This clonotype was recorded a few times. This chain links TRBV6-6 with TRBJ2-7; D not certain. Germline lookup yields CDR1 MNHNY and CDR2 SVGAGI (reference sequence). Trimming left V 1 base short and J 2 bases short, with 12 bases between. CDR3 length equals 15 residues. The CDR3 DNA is TGTGCCAGCAGTTACTATGAGCCAGGACCCTACGAGCAGTACTTC. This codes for CASSYYEPGPYEQYF.